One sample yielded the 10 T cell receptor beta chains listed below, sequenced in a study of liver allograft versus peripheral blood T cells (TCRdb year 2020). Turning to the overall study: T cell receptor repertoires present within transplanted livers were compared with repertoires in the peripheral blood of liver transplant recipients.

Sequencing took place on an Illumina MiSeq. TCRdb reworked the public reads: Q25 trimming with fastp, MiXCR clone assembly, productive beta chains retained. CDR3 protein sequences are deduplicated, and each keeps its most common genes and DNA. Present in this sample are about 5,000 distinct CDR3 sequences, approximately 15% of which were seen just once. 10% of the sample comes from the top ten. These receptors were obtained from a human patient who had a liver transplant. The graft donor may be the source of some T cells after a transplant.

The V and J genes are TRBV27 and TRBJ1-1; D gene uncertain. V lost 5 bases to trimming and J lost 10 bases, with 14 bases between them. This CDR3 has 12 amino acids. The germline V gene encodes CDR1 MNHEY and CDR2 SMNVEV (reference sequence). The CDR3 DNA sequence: TGTGCCAGCAGTCCCTTTGCTAGTGTAGCTTTCTTT. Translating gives CASSPFASVAFF.

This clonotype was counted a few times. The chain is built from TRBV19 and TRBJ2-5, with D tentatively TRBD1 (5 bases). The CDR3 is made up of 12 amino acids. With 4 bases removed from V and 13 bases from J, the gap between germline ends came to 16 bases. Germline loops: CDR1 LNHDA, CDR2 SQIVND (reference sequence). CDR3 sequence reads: CASSNFKGQGYF. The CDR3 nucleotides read TGTGCCAGTAGTAACTTCAAGGGGCAGGGGTACTTC.

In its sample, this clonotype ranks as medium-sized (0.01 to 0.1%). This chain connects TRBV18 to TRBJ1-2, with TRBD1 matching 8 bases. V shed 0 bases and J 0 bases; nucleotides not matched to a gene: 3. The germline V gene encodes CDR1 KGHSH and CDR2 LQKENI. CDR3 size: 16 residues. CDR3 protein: CASSPPDRGPNYGYTF. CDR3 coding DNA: TGTGCCAGCTCACCACCCGACAGGGGCCCTAACTATGGCTACACCTTC. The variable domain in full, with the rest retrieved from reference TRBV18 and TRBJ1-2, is NAGVMQNPRHLVRRRGQEARLRCSPMKGHSHVYWYRQLPEEGLKFMVYLQKENIIDESGMPKERFSAEFPKEGPSILRIQQVVRGDSAAYFCASSPPDRGPNYGYTFGSGTRLTVV.

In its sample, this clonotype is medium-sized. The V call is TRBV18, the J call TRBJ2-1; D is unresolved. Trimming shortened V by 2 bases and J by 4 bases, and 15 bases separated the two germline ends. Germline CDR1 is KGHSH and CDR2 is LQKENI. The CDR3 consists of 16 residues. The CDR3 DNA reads TGTGCCAGCTCACCATATCGCGGCCGATTATACAATGAGCAGTTCTTC. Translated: CASSPYRGRLYNEQFF.

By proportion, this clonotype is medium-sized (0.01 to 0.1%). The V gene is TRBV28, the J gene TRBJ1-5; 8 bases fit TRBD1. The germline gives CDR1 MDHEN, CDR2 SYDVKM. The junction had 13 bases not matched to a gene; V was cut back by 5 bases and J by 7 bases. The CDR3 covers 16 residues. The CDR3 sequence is CASSTVGQGLSQPQHF. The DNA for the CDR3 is TGTGCCAGCAGTACCGTTGGACAGGGATTAAGCCAGCCCCAGCATTTT.

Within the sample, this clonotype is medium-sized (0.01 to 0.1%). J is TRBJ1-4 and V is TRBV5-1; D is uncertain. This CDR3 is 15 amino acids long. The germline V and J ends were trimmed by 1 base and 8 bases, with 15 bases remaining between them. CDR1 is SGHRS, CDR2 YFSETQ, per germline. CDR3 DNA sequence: TGCGCCAGCAGCTTGATTGGGGATGTTGGGGAAAAACTGTTTTTT. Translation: CASSLIGDVGEKLFF.

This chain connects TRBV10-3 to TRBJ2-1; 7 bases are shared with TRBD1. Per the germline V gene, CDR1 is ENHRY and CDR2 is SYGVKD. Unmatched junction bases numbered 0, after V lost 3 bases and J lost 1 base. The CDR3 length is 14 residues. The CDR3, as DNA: TGTGCCATCAGTGAACAGGGGTCCTACAATGAGCAGTTCTTC. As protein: CAISEQGSYNEQFF.

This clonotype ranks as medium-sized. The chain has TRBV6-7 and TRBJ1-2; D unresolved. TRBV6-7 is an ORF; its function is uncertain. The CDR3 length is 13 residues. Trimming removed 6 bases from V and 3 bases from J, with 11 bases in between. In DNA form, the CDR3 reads TGTGCCAGCAGCCATGGGGTCGACTATGGCTACACCTTC. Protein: CASSHGVDYGYTF.

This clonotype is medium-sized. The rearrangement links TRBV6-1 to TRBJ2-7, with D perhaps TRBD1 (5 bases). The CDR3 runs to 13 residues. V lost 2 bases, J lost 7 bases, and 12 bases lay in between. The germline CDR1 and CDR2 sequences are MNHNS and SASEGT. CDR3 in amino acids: CASSEWPKGEQYF. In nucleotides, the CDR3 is TGTGCCAGCAGTGAATGGCCGAAGGGGGAGCAGTACTTC.

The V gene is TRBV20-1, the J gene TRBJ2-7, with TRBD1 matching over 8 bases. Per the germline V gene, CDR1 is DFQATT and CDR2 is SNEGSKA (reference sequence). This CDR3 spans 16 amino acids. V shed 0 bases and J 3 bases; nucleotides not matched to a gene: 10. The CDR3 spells CSARDFRQGYNYEQYF. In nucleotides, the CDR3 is TGCAGTGCTAGAGATTTTAGACAGGGGTATAACTACGAGCAGTACTTC.